The sequence of this T cell receptor (beta chain) was determined in a study of PD-1 blockade in mismatch repair-deficient tumors. The overall study: All were previously treated, progressing patients with some twelve mismatch repair-deficient cancer types.

The time point is: 10-day in vitro stimulation with candidate neoantigen peptide 6. Three pembrolizumab responders had their TCRs sequenced. A roughly 11-day in vitro culture was run per each of several reactive peptides. Comment on this clone: Its antigen remains unknown.

The study's findings and limits: Tumor-resident clones, often absent from pretreatment blood, expanded after pembrolizumab and then contracted.

Using immunoSEQ multiplex PCR, the repertoire was profiled, and TCRdb retains in-frame clones only, with some absent. The table lists roughly 14,000 clones, approximately 86% of them singletons. Trimming took 2 bases from V and 1 from J, leaving 9 bases between them. The germline V gene has CDR1 MNHEY and CDR2 SMNVEV (reference sequence). The CDR3 covers 14 residues. The sample here was cells cultured in vitro, taken from a patient treated with pembrolizumab. This sequence was found in an adult with mismatch repair-deficient cancer. The rearrangement links TRBV27 to TRBJ2-7, with D hard to call. CDR3 bases: TGTGCCAGCAGTTTAACACTGCTTTCCTACGAGCAGTACTTC. Protein: CASSLTLLSYEQYF.